These 29 T cell receptor beta chains share one sample of origin, sequenced in a study of T cells in localized non-small cell lung cancer. Profiling relied on immunoSEQ multiplex PCR, and the TCRdb table lists in-frame clones only, not all of them. The repertoire has some 5,100 clones, 25% to 30% of them found once; the top ten carry roughly 4.5%. The sequences come from lung tumor tissue, collected before any cancer treatment. These receptors came from a female donor older than 55 with stage I lung adenocarcinoma.

The CDR3 loop reads CATRGNFLYGYTF. The CDR3, as DNA: TGTGCCACCAGGGGGAACTTCCTGTATGGCTACACCTTC. This rearrangement joins TRBV28 to TRBJ1-2; TRBD1 agrees at 7 bases. The CDR3 loop spans 13 amino acids. Germline V gene lookup returns CDR1 MDHEN and CDR2 SYDVKM. The ends lost 10 bases at V and 5 bases at J; junction bases unmatched: 10.

The rearrangement joins TRBV11-3 to TRBJ1-1, with a tentative D call TRBD1 (6 bases). Trimming removed 4 bases at V and 1 base at J, with 13 bases between. The CDR3 has 15 residues. CDR1 and CDR2 from the germline V gene are SGHNT and YENEEA. The DNA of the CDR3 is TGTGCCAGCAGCTCCGGACAGCCTGGGAACACTGAAGCTTTCTTT. Protein sequence: CASSSGQPGNTEAFF.

The chain uses TRBV18 and TRBJ2-2; 9 bases are a match to TRBD2. V was pared by 2 bases and J by 1 base, with 2 bases of the junction left unmatched. The CDR3 is made up of 16 amino acids. The germline V gene has CDR1 KGHSH and CDR2 LQKENI. The CDR3 loop is CASSPATSGNTGELFF. The CDR3 nucleotides are TGTGCCAGCTCACCAGCGACTAGCGGGAACACCGGGGAGCTGTTTTTT. The full variable domain, its missing parts supplied by reference TRBV18 and TRBJ2-2, is NAGVMQNPRHLVRRRGQEARLRCSPMKGHSHVYWYRQLPEEGLKFMVYLQKENIIDESGMPKERFSAEFPKEGPSILRIQQVVRGDSAAYFCASSPATSGNTGELFFGEGSRLTVL.

For this clone: An end of the junction differs from the germline gene, which may be a read error. The rearrangement joins TRBV11-3 to TRBJ2-1, with TRBD2 identical over 8 bases. CDR1 and CDR2 from the germline V gene are SGHNT and YENEEA. The CDR3 contains 15 residues. The CDR3 region is CASSLGLAGYNEQFF. The CDR3 DNA is TGTGCTAGCAGCTTGGGGCTAGCGGGCTACAATGAGCAGTTCTTC.

The chain couples TRBV18 to TRBJ2-3, with D uncertain. V was clipped by 0 bases and J by 0 bases, with 4 bases between them. Germline CDR1 reads KGHSH; CDR2 reads LQKENI. There are 14 residues in the CDR3. Written as DNA, the CDR3 is TGTGCCAGCTCACCACCGATCAGCACAGATACGCAGTATTTT. Protein product: CASSPPISTDTQYF. Using reference TRBV18 and TRBJ2-3 for the parts outside the CDR3, the full variable domain is NAGVMQNPRHLVRRRGQEARLRCSPMKGHSHVYWYRQLPEEGLKFMVYLQKENIIDESGMPKERFSAEFPKEGPSILRIQQVVRGDSAAYFCASSPPISTDTQYFGPGTRLTVL.

This clone has more than one count but fewer than ten. The chain is built from TRBV6-1 and TRBJ1-3, with unresolved D. Trimming pared 1 base from V and 4 bases from J, leaving 8 bases between. Germline V gives CDR1 MNHNS, CDR2 SASEGT. The CDR3 is 14 amino acids. In DNA form, the CDR3 reads TGTGCCAGCAGTGAAGGCGGGTGGGGAAACACCATATATTTT. The encoded protein is CASSEGGWGNTIYF.

In this sample, this clone turned up a few times. The chain links TRBV30 to TRBJ2-7; D may correspond to TRBD1 or TRBD2 (5 bases each). The CDR3 runs 15 residues. Germline lookup yields CDR1 GTSNPN and CDR2 SVGIG (reference sequence). V was cut by 3 bases and J by 0 bases, with 15 bases left in between. CDR3 in DNA: TGTGCCTGGAGCGCGAAACGGGACCACTCCTACGAGCAGTACTTC. Translation: CAWSAKRDHSYEQYF.

The chain uses TRBV18 and TRBJ2-2; D gene uncertain. Germline lookup yields CDR1 KGHSH and CDR2 LQKENI. This CDR3 contains 16 residues. Trimming pared 2 bases from V and 1 base from J, leaving 11 bases between. CDR3 in amino acids: CASSPSNSLNTGELFF. DNA for the CDR3: TGTGCCAGCTCACCAAGCAACAGCTTGAACACCGGGGAGCTGTTTTTT. The complete variable domain, with remaining parts taken from reference TRBV18 and TRBJ2-2, reads NAGVMQNPRHLVRRRGQEARLRCSPMKGHSHVYWYRQLPEEGLKFMVYLQKENIIDESGMPKERFSAEFPKEGPSILRIQQVVRGDSAAYFCASSPSNSLNTGELFFGEGSRLTVL.

This clone is medium-sized. The V and J genes are TRBV11-3 and TRBJ2-5, with D possibly being TRBD1 or TRBD2 (5 bases each). Germline V CDR1 and CDR2: SGHNT, YENEEA. V shed 4 bases and J shed 4 bases, with 22 bases lying between them. The CDR3 has 17 amino acids. In nucleotides, the CDR3 is TGTGCCAGCAGCTCAACACGTACCGGGGCACCTCCAGAGACCCAGTACTTC. Its translation: CASSSTRTGAPPETQYF.

This clone has only a few counts. The genes are TRBV19 and TRBJ1-6, with TRBD1 identical over 8 bases. The CDR3 is made up of 13 amino acids. Germline V gene sequence: CDR1 LNHDA, CDR2 SQIVND (reference sequence). J lost 8 bases, V lost 5 bases, and 2 bases had no gene match. CDR3 loop: CASSGQGDSPLHF. As DNA, the CDR3 is TGTGCCAGTAGTGGACAGGGCGATTCACCCCTCCACTTT.

The chain is built from TRBV18 and TRBJ1-2; TRBD1 matches at 9 bases. From germline, CDR1 is KGHSH and CDR2 LQKENI. Trimming took 0 bases from V and 0 from J; bases not matched to a gene: 8. CDR3 size: 18 residues. CDR3 bases: TGTGCCAGCTCACCACCGTCCGGGACAGGGACAGCTAACTATGGCTACACCTTC. This codes for CASSPPSGTGTANYGYTF.

The genes are TRBV27 and TRBJ2-3; TRBD2 matches at 7 bases. This CDR3 region has 16 residues. Germline CDR1 is MNHEY and CDR2 is SMNVEV (reference sequence). Germline trimming cut 4 bases from V and 2 bases from J; bases unmatched to any gene: 9. The chain's CDR3 is CASSSTARDYTDTQYF. DNA for the CDR3: TGTGCCAGCAGTTCCACCGCCCGGGACTACACAGATACGCAGTATTTT.

This clone has more than one count but fewer than ten. CDR3 amino acids: CASRGSGTTYEQYF. CDR3 nucleotide sequence: TGTGCCAGCCGGGGGTCGGGCACTACCTACGAGCAGTACTTC. The genes are TRBV6-8 and TRBJ2-7, with D tentatively TRBD2 (6 bases). V was clipped by 8 bases and J by 2 bases, with 16 bases between them. Germline loops: CDR1 MNHGY, CDR2 SAAAGT. This CDR3 is built from 14 residues.

This clone was seen a few times. This chain connects TRBV11-3 to TRBJ2-7, with 8 bases matching TRBD2. The CDR3 runs 15 residues. The trim removed 5 bases at V and 4 bases at J, leaving 10 bases unmatched. Germline V gene lookup returns CDR1 SGHNT and CDR2 YENEEA. The CDR3 coding sequence is TGTGCCAGCAGCGCTACTAGCGGCCCTGGGTACGAGCAGTACTTC. Protein: CASSATSGPGYEQYF.

The table lists this clone with a few counts. This chain links TRBV19 with TRBJ1-5, with a weak D call TRBD1 (5 bases). The CDR3 covers 13 residues. V dropped 5 bases and J dropped 6 bases, with 11 bases sitting between them. Per the germline V gene, CDR1 is LNHDA and CDR2 is SQIVND (reference sequence). The CDR3: CASSGAVGQPQHF. For the CDR3, the DNA is TGTGCCAGTAGTGGGGCGGTCGGTCAGCCCCAGCATTTT.

V is TRBV2 and J is TRBJ1-4; TRBD1 matches at 7 bases. Germline assignment: CDR1 SNHLY and CDR2 FYNNEI. The CDR3 spans 13 residues. The V and J ends lost 7 bases and 8 bases, in that order; junction bases with no gene match: 7. The CDR3 here is CASKGAEGEKLFF. In DNA, the CDR3 is TGTGCCAGCAAGGGGGCCGAGGGGGAAAAACTGTTTTTT.

V gene TRBV23-1 combines with J gene TRBJ1-2; tentative D call: TRBD1 (5 bases). TRBV23-1 is sorted into the ORF group, with uncertain function. The CDR3 loop spans 15 amino acids. V lost 6 bases to trimming and J lost 4 bases, with 18 bases between them. The CDR3 region is CASSQDRGRAYGYTF. The CDR3 DNA reads as TGCGCCAGCAGCCAAGATAGGGGTAGGGCCTATGGCTACACCTTC.

Details on this clone: One end of the junction is discordant with germline, which a read error may explain. The chain links TRBV4-1 to TRBJ2-1, with D perhaps TRBD2 (5 bases). The CDR3 sequence is 17 residues long. Germline assignment: CDR1 MGHRA and CDR2 YSYEKL. The CDR3 coding sequence is TGCACCAGCTTCCACCTGGAGAACGCGGGCTCCTACAATGAGCAGTTCTTC. Translated: CTSFHLENAGSYNEQFF.

The V gene is TRBV5-1, the J gene TRBJ1-1; possibly TRBD1 for D (5 bases). Looked up from germline, CDR1 is SGHRS and CDR2 is YFSETQ. The V gene lost 0 bases and the J gene lost 2 bases, with 8 bases spanning the gap. The CDR3 has 14 residues. CDR3 amino acids: CASSLDGGNTEAFF. CDR3 DNA: TGCGCCAGCAGCTTGGATGGGGGTAACACTGAAGCTTTCTTT.

The V and J genes are TRBV28 and TRBJ2-1; 9 bases are shared with TRBD1. The length of the CDR3 is 15 residues. The junction had 4 bases not matched to a gene; V was cut back by 6 bases and J by 1 base. Per germline, CDR1 MDHEN and CDR2 SYDVKM. Written as DNA, the CDR3 is TGTGCCAGCAGGCCGGGACAGGGTTCCTACAATGAGCAGTTCTTC. Translated: CASRPGQGSYNEQFF.

The chain has TRBV7-6 and TRBJ1-4; D gene uncertain. This CDR3 comprises 15 residues. V gave up 5 bases and J gave up 0 bases, with 10 bases separating them. CDR1 and CDR2 (germline): SGHVS, FNYEAQ. As DNA, the CDR3 is TGTGCCAGCAGCCCTGCTCGTGCAACTAATGAAAAACTGTTTTTT. This translates into CASSPARATNEKLFF. Based on the CDR3 plus reference TRBV7-6 and TRBJ1-4, the full variable domain is GAGVSQSPRYKVTKRGQDVALRCDPISGHVSLYWYRQALGQGPEFLTYFNYEAQQDKSGLPNDRFSAERPEGSISTLTIQRTEQRDSAMYRCASSPARATNEKLFFGSGTQLSVL.

This sequence joins TRBV19 and TRBJ2-1; 14 nucleotides match TRBD2. CDR3 length equals 16 residues. CDR1 and CDR2 (germline): LNHDA, SQIVND (reference sequence). After removal of 5 bases from V and 5 bases from J, the junction contained 5 bases not matched to a gene. In DNA form, the CDR3 reads TGTGCCAGTAGTGATGCGACTAGCGGGAGGGACAATGAGCAGTTCTTC. It codes for CASSDATSGRDNEQFF.

This clone was detected a few times. The V gene is TRBV9, the J gene TRBJ2-5; possibly TRBD2 for D (6 bases). CDR1 and CDR2 from the germline V gene are SGDLS and YYNGEE. CDR3 length equals 13 residues. V was pared by 7 bases and J by 0 bases, with 10 bases between. DNA for the CDR3: TGTGCCAGCTGTCGGGGGTACCAAGAGACCCAGTACTTC. The encoded protein is CASCRGYQETQYF.

This clone turned up a few times. The chain links TRBV6-8 to TRBJ1-1; 7 bases match TRBD1. The CDR3 extends over 13 amino acids. The germline V gene has CDR1 MNHGY and CDR2 SAAAGT. V lost 6 bases and J lost 5; bases outside the gene matches: 6. The CDR3 spells CASRPTGRTEAFF. CDR3 nucleotide sequence: TGTGCCAGCAGACCGACAGGGAGGACTGAAGCTTTCTTT.

CDR3 in DNA: TGTGCCAGCAGTGTTAGGCAGGGGGTAGAGACCCAGTACTTC. Protein product: CASSVRQGVETQYF. V gene TRBV6-8 combines with J gene TRBJ2-5; TRBD1 aligns across 7 bases. Losses at the gene ends were 5 bases for V and 4 bases for J; bases not matched to a gene: 7. This CDR3 has 14 amino acids. Germline V gene sequence: CDR1 MNHGY, CDR2 SAAAGT.

The chain employs TRBV19 and TRBJ2-5, with 13 bases that match TRBD2. Germline V gives CDR1 LNHDA, CDR2 SQIVND (reference sequence). The CDR3 runs to 15 residues. Germline trimming cut 9 bases from V and 0 bases from J; bases unmatched to any gene: 4. This CDR3 reads CASTGTSGDQETQYF. CDR3 DNA sequence: TGTGCCAGCACTGGGACTAGCGGGGACCAAGAGACCCAGTACTTC.

The J gene is TRBJ2-6, the V gene TRBV19; D remains unclear. CDR3 length: 17 amino acids. Trimming shortened V by 3 bases and J by 0 bases, and 12 bases separated the two germline ends. Germline V lookup: CDR1 LNHDA, CDR2 SQIVND (reference sequence). As DNA, the CDR3 is TGTGCCAGTAGTATTGAGCAGAGCTTCTCTGGGGCCAACGTCCTGACTTTC. Amino acid sequence: CASSIEQSFSGANVLTF.

This clone showed up just once. The chain has TRBV18 and TRBJ2-5; 8 bases line up with TRBD2. Unmatched junction bases numbered 4, after V lost 6 bases and J lost 1 base. The CDR3 loop spans 14 amino acids. Germline CDR1 KGHSH, CDR2 LQKENI. CDR3 amino acids: CASSPGLAQETQYF. In DNA form, the CDR3 reads TGTGCCAGCTCCCCCGGACTAGCCCAAGAGACCCAGTACTTC.

This clone was seen a few times. The chain has TRBV11-3 and TRBJ2-2; TRBD2 agrees at 13 bases. The CDR3 has 17 amino acids. Trimming removed 5 bases from V and 7 bases from J; junction bases left unmatched: 10. Germline assignment: CDR1 SGHNT and CDR2 YENEEA. The CDR3 sequence is CASSDPGLAGSVGELFF. For the CDR3, the DNA is TGTGCCAGCAGCGATCCGGGACTAGCGGGGTCCGTCGGGGAGCTGTTTTTT.